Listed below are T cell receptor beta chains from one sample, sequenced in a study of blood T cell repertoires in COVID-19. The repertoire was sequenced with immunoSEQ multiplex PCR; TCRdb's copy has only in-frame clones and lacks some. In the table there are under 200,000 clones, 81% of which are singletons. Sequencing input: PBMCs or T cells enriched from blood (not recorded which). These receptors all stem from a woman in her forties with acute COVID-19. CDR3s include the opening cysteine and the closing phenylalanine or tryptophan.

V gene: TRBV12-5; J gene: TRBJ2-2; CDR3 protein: CASGNGTSGSFGGELFF
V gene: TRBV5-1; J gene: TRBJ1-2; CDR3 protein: CASSWTGAFDYGYTF
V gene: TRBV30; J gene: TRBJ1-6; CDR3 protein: CAWSSGQDHSPLHF
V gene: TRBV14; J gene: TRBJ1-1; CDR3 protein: CASSPWTGGNTEAFF
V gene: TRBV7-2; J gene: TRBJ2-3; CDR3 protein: CASSLGRGVASPQDTQYF
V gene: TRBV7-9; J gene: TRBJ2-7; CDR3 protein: CASSLEGLAAYEQYF
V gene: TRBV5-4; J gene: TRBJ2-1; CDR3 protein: CASSIGLAGNNEQFF
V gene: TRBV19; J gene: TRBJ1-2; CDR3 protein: CASSETRRRGYTF
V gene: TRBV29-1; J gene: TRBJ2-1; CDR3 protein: CSVGPGYNEQFF
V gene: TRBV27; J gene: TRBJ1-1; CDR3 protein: CASRLRHGRTEAFF
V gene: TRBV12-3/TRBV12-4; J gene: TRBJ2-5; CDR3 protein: CASSPISYRTQYF
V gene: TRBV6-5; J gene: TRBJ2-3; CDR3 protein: CASKREMSTDTQYF
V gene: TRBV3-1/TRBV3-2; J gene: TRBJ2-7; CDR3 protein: CASRQGLSSYEQYF
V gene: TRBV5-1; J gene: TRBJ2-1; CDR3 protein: CASSFLAGGQDEQFF
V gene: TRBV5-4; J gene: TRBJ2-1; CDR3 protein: CASSLEYDNEQFF
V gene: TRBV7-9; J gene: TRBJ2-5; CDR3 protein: CASSLEGTREETQYF
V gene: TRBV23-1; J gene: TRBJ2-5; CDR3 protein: CARLGLAGGPGGGETQYF
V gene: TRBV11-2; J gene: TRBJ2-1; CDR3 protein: CASSLGVGSYNEQFF
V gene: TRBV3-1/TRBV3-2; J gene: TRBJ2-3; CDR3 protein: CASSTLSGLAGAQYF
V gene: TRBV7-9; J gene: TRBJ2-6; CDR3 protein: CASSSAGTGGSGANVLTF
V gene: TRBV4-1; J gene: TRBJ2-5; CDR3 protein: CASSLARGQDSRETQYF
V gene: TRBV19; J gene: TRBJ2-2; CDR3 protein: CASSPRGLAGTNTGELFF
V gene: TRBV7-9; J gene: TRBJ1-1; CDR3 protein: CASSSTQVNTEAFF
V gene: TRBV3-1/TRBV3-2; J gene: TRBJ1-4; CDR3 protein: CASGDRGSSPNEKLFF
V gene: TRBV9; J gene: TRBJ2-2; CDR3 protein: CASSDDFTGELFF
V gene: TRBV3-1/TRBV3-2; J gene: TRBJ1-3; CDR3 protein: CAERGNTIYF
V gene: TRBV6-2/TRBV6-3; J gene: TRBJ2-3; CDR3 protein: CASSYVTLRGETDTQYF
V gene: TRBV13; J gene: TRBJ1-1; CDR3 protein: CASSLRGRLSNTEAFF
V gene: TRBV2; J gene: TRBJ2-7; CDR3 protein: CASSESPSGRGDEQYF
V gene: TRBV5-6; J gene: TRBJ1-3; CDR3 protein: CASSLADRVPGNTIYF
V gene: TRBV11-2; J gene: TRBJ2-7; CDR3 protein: CASSPGQGFSYEQYF
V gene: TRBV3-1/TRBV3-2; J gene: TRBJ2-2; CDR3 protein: CASRADWDTGELFF
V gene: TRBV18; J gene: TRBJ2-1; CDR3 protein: CASSLQSTGGQGGEQFF
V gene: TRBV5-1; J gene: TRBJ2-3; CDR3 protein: CASGLAGVSTDTQYF
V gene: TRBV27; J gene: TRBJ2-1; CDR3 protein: CASSLQGGSYNEQFF
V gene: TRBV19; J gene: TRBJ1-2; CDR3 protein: CASRLQGIDYGYTF
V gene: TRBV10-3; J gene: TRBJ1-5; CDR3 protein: CAISETGGKPQHF
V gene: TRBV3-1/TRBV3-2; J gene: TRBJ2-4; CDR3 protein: CASSLLRTSGRGLAKNIQYF
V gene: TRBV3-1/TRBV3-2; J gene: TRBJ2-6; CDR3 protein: CASSPRDSTRANVLTF
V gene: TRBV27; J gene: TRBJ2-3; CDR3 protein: CASRSKGGSRTDTQYF
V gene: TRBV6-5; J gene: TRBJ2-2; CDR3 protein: CASSYAGGRETGELFF
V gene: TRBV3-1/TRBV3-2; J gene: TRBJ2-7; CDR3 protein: CASSQDWTGLYEQYF
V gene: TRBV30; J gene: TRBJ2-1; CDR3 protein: CAWSPDSYNEQFF
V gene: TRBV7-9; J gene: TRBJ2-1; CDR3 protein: CASSSTGGAEQFF
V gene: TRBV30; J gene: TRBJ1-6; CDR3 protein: CAWSGQGGSPLHF
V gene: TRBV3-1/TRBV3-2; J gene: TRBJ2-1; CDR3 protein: CASSHYTTASYNEQFF
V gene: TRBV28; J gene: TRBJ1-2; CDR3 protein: CASSSPRANRVGNYGYTF
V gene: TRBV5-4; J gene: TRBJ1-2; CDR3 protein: CASSAEGVRDIYNYGYTF
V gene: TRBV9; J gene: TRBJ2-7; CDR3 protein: CASSVGLAGREQYF